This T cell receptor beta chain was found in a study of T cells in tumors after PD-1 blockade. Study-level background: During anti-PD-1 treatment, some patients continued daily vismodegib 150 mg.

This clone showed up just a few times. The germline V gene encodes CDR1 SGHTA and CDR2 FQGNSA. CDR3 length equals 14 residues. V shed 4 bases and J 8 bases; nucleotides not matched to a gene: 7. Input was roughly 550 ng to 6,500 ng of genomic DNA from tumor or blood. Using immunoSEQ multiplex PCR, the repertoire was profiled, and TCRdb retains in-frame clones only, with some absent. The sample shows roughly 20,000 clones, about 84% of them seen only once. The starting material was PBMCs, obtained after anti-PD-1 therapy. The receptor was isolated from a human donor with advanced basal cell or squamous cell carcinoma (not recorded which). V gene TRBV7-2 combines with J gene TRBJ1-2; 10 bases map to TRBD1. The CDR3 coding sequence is TGTGCCAGCAGCTACTTGACAGGGGGCGGAGGCTACACCTTC. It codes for CASSYLTGGGGYTF. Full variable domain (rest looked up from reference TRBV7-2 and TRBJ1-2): GAGVSQSPSNKVTEKGKDVELRCDPISGHTALYWYRQSLGQGLEFLIYFQGNSAPDKSGLPSDRFSAERTGGSVSTLTIQRTQQEDSAVYLCASSYLTGGGGYTFGSGTRLTVV.